This TCR beta chain was recorded in a study of T-cell reconstitution after alpha-beta-depleted transplantation in children. J lost 3 bases, V lost 1 base, and 5 bases had no gene match. The CDR3 has 16 residues. CDR1 and CDR2 from the germline V gene are LGHNA and YNFKEQ. Unique molecular identifiers were used to barcode this TCRbeta library. TCRdb processed the PCR reads anew with MiXCR; each CDR3 protein has one entry. Among fewer than 550,000 distinct CDR3 sequences listed, 15% to 20% were seen once. The sequencing here drew on PBMCs, mostly from graft donor cells, taken 360 days after TCRalphabeta/CD19-depleted stem cell transplant. The TCR originated in a boy less than two years old who had a stem cell transplant for Wiskott-Aldrich syndrome, so the T cells may come from the graft donor. This chain links TRBV4-2 with TRBJ2-1, with TRBD2 identical over 8 bases. CDR3 DNA: TGTGCCAGCAGCCAAGCTGCGGGGGGATACTACAATGAGCAGTTCTTC. It yields the protein CASSQAAGGYYNEQFF.